This TCR beta chain was sequenced for a study of OX40 agonist ivuxolimab in advanced cancers. Study as a whole: Patients enrolled in dose escalation were diagnosed with hepatocellular carcinoma, melanoma, renal cell or head and neck cancer. The mean age was roughly 60 years, ranging from about 20 to 85, with around four fifths of participants male.

Sampling of blood occurred at baseline, cycle 4 day 1, and cycle 7 day 1. The protocol was immunoSEQ multiplex PCR, while the TCRdb copy is restricted to in-frame clones and leaves out a portion. The sample lists 80,000 to 95,000 clones; around nine tenths were seen once. This clone was observed a single time. The CDR3 is 14 amino acids. Losses at the gene ends were 7 bases for V and 1 base for J; bases not matched to a gene: 8. Germline assignment: CDR1 GTSNPN and CDR2 SVGIG (reference sequence). The specimen was CD4+ or CD8+ T cells sorted from blood, collected in a trial of the OX40 agonist ivuxolimab. The J gene is TRBJ2-7, the V gene TRBV30; 9 nucleotides line up with TRBD1. This TCR came from an adult with an advanced solid tumor such as melanoma, head and neck, liver or kidney cancer. The CDR3 DNA sequence: TGTGCCTTCACTCCCGGACAGGGGTCCTACGAGCAGTACTTC. It encodes CAFTPGQGSYEQYF.